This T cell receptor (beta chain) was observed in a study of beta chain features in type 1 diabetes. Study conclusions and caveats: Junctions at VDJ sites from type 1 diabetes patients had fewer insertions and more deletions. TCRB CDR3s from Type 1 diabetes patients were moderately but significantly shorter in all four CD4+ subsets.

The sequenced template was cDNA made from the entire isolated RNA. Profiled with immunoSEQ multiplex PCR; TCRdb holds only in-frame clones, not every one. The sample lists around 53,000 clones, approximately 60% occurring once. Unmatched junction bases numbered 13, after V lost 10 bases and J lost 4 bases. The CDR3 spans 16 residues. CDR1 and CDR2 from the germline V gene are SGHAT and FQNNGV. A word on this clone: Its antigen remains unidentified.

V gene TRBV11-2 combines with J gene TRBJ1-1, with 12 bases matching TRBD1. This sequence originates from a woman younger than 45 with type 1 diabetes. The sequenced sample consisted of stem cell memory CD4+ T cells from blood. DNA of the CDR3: TGTGCCACCCGAAAGGGGACAGGGGGCATCGGCACTGAAGCTTTCTTT. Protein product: CATRKGTGGIGTEAFF.